This section outlines one T cell receptor (beta chain) sequence together with its context. This entry comes from a study of blood T cell repertoires in COVID-19. The data were produced by immunoSEQ multiplex PCR, yet TCRdb's version contains in-frame clones alone and is incomplete. The table shows around 200,000 clones, with more than 80% occurring only once. V shed 2 bases and J shed 7 bases, with 6 bases lying between them. The CDR3 runs 13 residues. This clonotype was sampled from a woman in her forties with acute COVID-19. The chain uses TRBV12-3 or TRBV12-4 and TRBJ1-6; no firm D call. Sequencing input: PBMCs or T cells enriched from blood (not recorded which). CDR3 DNA: TGTGCCAGCAGTTTACTTTTGAATTCACCCCTCCACTTT. Encoded protein: CASSLLLNSPLHF.